This TCR beta chain was sequenced in a study of cytomegalovirus exposure and HLA in healthy donors. Broader study findings: CMV serostatus stood as the only immune exposure information on hand. A later look showed TCR association rates differing by HLA locus, highest for DRB1 and lowest for HLA-C. Several of the most significant clusters appeared linked to common viral pathogens, based on a later analysis.

The CDR3 consists of 16 residues. With 1 base clipped from V and 6 bases from J, the junction kept 9 bases outside the gene matches. Germline CDR1 and CDR2: MDHEN and SYDVKM. For this clone: Its antigen is unidentified.

At the time of sampling, donors were nominally healthy, though unrecorded immune exposures were likely. A multiplex PCR was run with 60 Vbeta primers and 13 Jbeta primers. The repertoire was sequenced with immunoSEQ multiplex PCR; TCRdb's copy has only in-frame clones and lacks some. The sample holds more than 95,000 clones, 77% seen once. Sequenced sample: PBMCs. The source is a woman between 40 and 55 years old in good health and CMV-seropositive. The chain carries TRBV28 and TRBJ1-5; 7 bases map to TRBD1. The CDR3 nucleotides read TGTGCCAGCAGTTTATTGAGAGGGGGCTATCGTCAGCCCCAGCATTTT. Translating it yields CASSLLRGGYRQPQHF.